A single T cell receptor (beta chain) is shown here with its context. This sample was taken from a study of CD8 T cells in Susac syndrome. Treatment-naive patients with stable or active relapsing-remitting disease were the multiple sclerosis controls. Germline trimming cut 5 bases from V and 2 bases from J; bases unmatched to any gene: 9. Per the germline V gene, CDR1 is MNHEY and CDR2 is SMNVEV (reference sequence). CDR3 length equals 15 residues. Random hexamers were used to reverse transcribe an amount of roughly 0.5 to 1 ug RNA. TCRdb itself ran the immunoSEQ multiplex PCR reads through MiXCR, one entry per CDR3 protein. The sample lists approximately 210,000 distinct CDR3 sequences, 95% seen once, with roughly 0.1% in the top ten.

V and J are TRBV27 and TRBJ2-7; TRBD1 aligns across 7 bases. Sequencing used CD4+ T cells from PBMCs. This receptor was obtained from a human donor with multiple sclerosis. The CDR3 protein is CASSARQGVTYEQYF. In DNA, the CDR3 is TGTGCCAGCAGTGCTCGACAGGGAGTCACCTACGAGCAGTACTTC.